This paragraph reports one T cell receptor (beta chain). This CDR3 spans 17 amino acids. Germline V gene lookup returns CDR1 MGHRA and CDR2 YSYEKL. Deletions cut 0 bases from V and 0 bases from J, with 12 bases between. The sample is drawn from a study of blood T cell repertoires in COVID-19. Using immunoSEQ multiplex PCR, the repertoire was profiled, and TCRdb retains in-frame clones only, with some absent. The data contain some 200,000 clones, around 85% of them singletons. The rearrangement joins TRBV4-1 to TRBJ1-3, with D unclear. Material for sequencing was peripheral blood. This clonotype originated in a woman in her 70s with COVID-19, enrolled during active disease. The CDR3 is CASSQDLVAGSGNTIYF. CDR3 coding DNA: TGCGCCAGCAGCCAAGATTTGGTCGCCGGCTCTGGAAACACCATATATTTT.